This entry lists 21 T cell receptor beta chains sequenced from one sample in a study of blood T cell repertoires in COVID-19. Here immunoSEQ multiplex PCR was the method, and the copy in TCRdb shows in-frame clones only, minus some. This table holds around 160,000 clones, around nine tenths found once. The source material was peripheral blood. These TCRs come from a woman in her 70s with COVID-19, enrolled during active disease.

The chain carries TRBV5-1 and TRBJ1-1; 9 positions agree with TRBD1. CDR1 is SGHRS and CDR2 is YFSETQ in the germline V gene. The CDR3 consists of 14 residues. The trim removed 1 base at V and 4 bases at J, leaving 2 bases unmatched. The CDR3 sequence: CASSLTGGVTEAFF. The CDR3 bases are TGCGCCAGCAGCTTGACAGGGGGCGTCACTGAAGCTTTCTTT.

V gene TRBV11-2 combines with J gene TRBJ2-3; TRBD2 is a possible D gene (6 bases). Germline V gene lookup returns CDR1 SGHAT and CDR2 FQNNGV. The CDR3 loop spans 17 amino acids. Trimming pared 3 bases from V and 1 base from J, leaving 17 bases between. CDR3 sequence reads: CASSFGTLPSRTDTQYF. CDR3 in DNA: TGTGCCAGCAGCTTTGGGACTCTGCCCTCCCGCACAGATACGCAGTATTTT.

There are a few counts of this clone. The genes are TRBV7-8 and TRBJ1-4, with 8 positions matching TRBD1. The CDR3 runs to 16 residues. V lost 5 bases to trimming and J lost 8 bases; unmatched junction nucleotides: 13. Germline V gives CDR1 SGHVS, CDR2 FQNEAQ. The CDR3 DNA reads as TGTGCCAGCAGCCACCGGTCGGGACAGGCTAGGGAAAAACTGTTTTTT. The encoded protein is CASSHRSGQAREKLFF. The whole variable domain, remainder taken from reference TRBV7-8 and TRBJ1-4, is GAGVSQSPRYKVAKRGQDVALRCDPISGHVSLFWYQQALGQGPEFLTYFQNEAQLDKSGLPSDRFFAERPEGSVSTLKIQRTQQEDSAVYLCASSHRSGQAREKLFFGSGTQLSVL.

This chain links TRBV28 with TRBJ1-3; 9 positions agree with TRBD1. This CDR3 contains 14 residues. Looked up from germline, CDR1 is MDHEN and CDR2 is SYDVKM. V lost 5 bases and J lost 8; bases outside the gene matches: 7. The CDR3 loop is CASSPGTGSHTIYF. In DNA form, the CDR3 reads TGTGCCAGCAGTCCAGGGACAGGGTCCCACACCATATATTTT.

The V call is TRBV7-8, the J call TRBJ2-7; 7 positions agree with TRBD1. Germline V gene data show CDR1 as SGHVS and CDR2 as FQNEAQ. This CDR3 has 13 amino acids. The V segment lost 5 bases and the J segment 3 bases; nucleotides outside the gene matches: 4. DNA of the CDR3: TGTGCCAGCAGCGCACGACAGGGCTACGAGCAGTACTTC. It codes for CASSARQGYEQYF.

In its sample, this clone was seen a few times. The chain uses TRBV2 and TRBJ1-3, with 10 positions matching TRBD1. The V gene's germline CDR1 is SNHLY and CDR2 FYNNEI. The CDR3 length is 15 residues. Losses at the gene ends were 6 bases for V and 2 bases for J; bases not matched to a gene: 4. The CDR3 here is CASRKTGGTGNTIYF. CDR3 nucleotide sequence: TGTGCCAGCAGGAAGACAGGGGGCACTGGAAACACCATATATTTT.

For the CDR3, the DNA is TGTGCCAGCAGCGCCACAGGGGGCTACGAGCAGTACTTC. Translating gives CASSATGGYEQYF. V is TRBV7-9 and J is TRBJ2-7; the match to TRBD1 covers 8 bases. The CDR3 spans 13 residues. With 5 bases clipped from V and 3 bases from J, the junction kept 3 bases outside the gene matches. Germline CDR1 is SEHNR and CDR2 is FQNEAQ (reference sequence).

The chain recombines TRBV29-1 with TRBJ2-7; the D gene is possibly TRBD1 (6 bases). Trimming took off 5 bases at V and 2 bases at J, with 10 bases between the two ends. This CDR3 has 12 amino acids. CDR1 and CDR2 (germline): SQVTM, ANQGSEA. The CDR3 coding sequence is TGCAGCGTTCAGGGGACCACCTACGAGCAGTACTTC. Amino acid sequence: CSVQGTTYEQYF.

This clone was found a few times. This chain uses TRBV29-1 with TRBJ1-1, with a possible D match to TRBD1 (5 bases). CDR3 size: 13 residues. V lost 3 bases and J lost 6, with 14 bases in between. The germline gives CDR1 SQVTM, CDR2 ANQGSEA. CDR3 residues: CSVDAGGWAEAFF. The CDR3 DNA sequence: TGCAGCGTTGATGCCGGGGGTTGGGCTGAAGCTTTCTTT. The full variable domain, with the rest looked up from reference TRBV29-1 and TRBJ1-1, is SAVISQKPSRDICQRGTSLTIQCQVDSQVTMMFWYRQQPGQSLTLIATANQGSEATYESGFVIDKFPISRPNLTFSTLTVSNMSPEDSSIYLCSVDAGGWAEAFFGQGTRLTVV.

A remark on this clone: The sample holds other DNA sequences that translate to the same CDR3. The gene calls are TRBV7-9 and TRBJ1-1; D is unclear. The germline V gene encodes CDR1 SEHNR and CDR2 FQNEAQ (reference sequence). V was clipped by 1 base and J by 2 bases, with 8 bases between them. This CDR3 region has 14 residues. CDR3 protein: CASSLGTANTEAFF. The CDR3 DNA reads as TGTGCCAGCAGCTTAGGGACTGCCAACACTGAAGCTTTCTTT.

The rearrangement links TRBV5-1 to TRBJ2-1, with TRBD1 identical over 10 bases. This CDR3 comprises 15 residues. V shed 4 bases, J shed 6 bases, and the junction held 7 bases outside the gene matches. Germline V gene sequence: CDR1 SGHRS, CDR2 YFSETQ. The CDR3 loop is CASSPDRGGGNEQFF. CDR3 DNA sequence: TGCGCCAGCAGCCCGGACAGGGGGGGCGGCAATGAGCAGTTCTTC.

The rearrangement links TRBV18 to TRBJ2-5; 7 bases are a match to TRBD1. The junction had 4 bases not matched to a gene; V was cut back by 3 bases and J by 3 bases. The V gene's germline CDR1 is KGHSH and CDR2 LQKENI. The length of the CDR3 is 14 residues. As DNA, the CDR3 is TGTGCCAGCTCACCCGGGACAGTAAAAGAGACCCAGTACTTC. Its protein is CASSPGTVKETQYF.

The genes are TRBV29-1 and TRBJ1-1, with TRBD1 identical over 7 bases. CDR3 length equals 18 residues. After removal of 4 bases from V and 0 bases from J, the junction contained 17 bases not matched to a gene. In germline, CDR1 is SQVTM, CDR2 ANQGSEA. The CDR3 region is CSVGGPGQRAIMNTEAFF. DNA of the CDR3: TGCAGCGTTGGAGGACCGGGACAGAGGGCAATAATGAACACTGAAGCTTTCTTT.

The genes are TRBV6-6 and TRBJ2-3; a weak D match, TRBD2 (6 bases). Germline CDR1 is MNHNY and CDR2 is SVGAGI (reference sequence). The V end lost 4 bases, the J end lost 1 base, and 9 bases lay between the germline ends. CDR3 size: 14 residues. The CDR3 DNA reads TGTGCCAGCAGTTCGGCTAGCGGCACAGATACGCAGTATTTT. Residues: CASSSASGTDTQYF.

The chain links TRBV2 to TRBJ2-2, with 8 bases matching TRBD2. Trimming at V came to 5 bases and at J to 3 bases, leaving 5 bases not matched to a gene. Germline CDR1 and CDR2: SNHLY and FYNNEI. The CDR3 contains 15 residues. Here the CDR3 reads CASSTTSGYTGELFF. CDR3 DNA sequence: TGTGCCAGCAGTACCACTAGCGGATACACCGGGGAGCTGTTTTTT.

J is TRBJ1-1 and V is TRBV9; tentatively, D is TRBD1 (6 bases). Trimming removed 3 bases from V and 7 bases from J, with 22 bases in between. Germline V gene sequence: CDR1 SGDLS, CDR2 YYNGEE. The CDR3 extends over 16 amino acids. CDR3 loop: CASSGGSAGALGEAFF. Here the CDR3 DNA reads TGTGCCAGCAGCGGAGGGTCCGCAGGGGCCTTGGGTGAAGCTTTCTTT.

V gene TRBV6-5 combines with J gene TRBJ1-6, with unresolved D. Germline assignment: CDR1 MNHEY and CDR2 SVGAGI. CDR3 length: 15 amino acids. Trimming removed 6 bases from V and 10 bases from J, with 19 bases in between. CDR3 sequence: CASRRGLRTQSPLHF. The CDR3 coding sequence is TGTGCCAGCAGGAGAGGACTTAGAACGCAGTCACCCCTCCACTTT.

The V and J genes are TRBV5-1 and TRBJ2-3; TRBD1 aligns across 7 bases. CDR3 length: 15 amino acids. V gave up 0 bases and J gave up 0 bases; unmatched junction bases: 1. Germline V gene data show CDR1 as SGHRS and CDR2 as YFSETQ. The CDR3 DNA reads as TGCGCCAGCAGCTTGGCACAGGGGAGCACAGATACGCAGTATTTT. Its protein is CASSLAQGSTDTQYF.

The V and J genes are TRBV5-4 and TRBJ1-1; TRBD1 aligns across 7 bases. Germline-derived CDR1 and CDR2 are SGHNT and YYREEE (reference sequence). Trimming at V came to 4 bases and at J to 0 bases, leaving 6 bases not matched to a gene. The CDR3 extends over 15 amino acids. The CDR3 reads CASSGTGTVNTEAFF. CDR3 DNA: TGTGCCAGCAGCGGAACCGGGACAGTGAACACTGAAGCTTTCTTT.

The CDR3 bases are TGTGCCAGCAGCTTCGGACAGACTTACAATGAGCAGTTCTTC. This encodes CASSFGQTYNEQFF. V and J are TRBV7-9 and TRBJ2-1, with D possibly being TRBD1 (6 bases). Per the germline V gene, CDR1 is SEHNR and CDR2 is FQNEAQ (reference sequence). With 3 bases removed from V and 4 bases from J, the gap between germline ends came to 10 bases. CDR3 length equals 14 residues.

This rearrangement joins TRBV21-1 to TRBJ2-7; the table's D call TRBD1 went unverified against the DNA. TRBV21-1 corresponds to a pseudogene. The CDR3 consists of 16 residues. The CDR3 here is CASSCTGNLPSYEQYF. CDR3 nucleotides: TGTGCCAGCAGCTGTACAGGGAACTTACCCTCCTACGAGCAGTACTTC.